This T cell receptor (beta chain) was recorded in a study of beta chain features in type 1 diabetes listed by TCRdb under 2018. Broadly, across the study: Patients and healthy donors did not differ in mean age, gender distribution, total cell number or subset yield. Across all samples, fewer than 130 million sorted cells were examined, and cell number per subset correlated strongly with RNA yield. The study compared TCRB repertoires of sorted circulating CD4+ T cell subsets between recently diagnosed type 1 diabetes patients and matched healthy donors. Naive and central memory subsets were obtained from all 28 donors, but regulatory and stem cell-like memory subsets were isolated from only 8 patients and roughly 8 healthy donors.

All of the isolated RNA was reverse transcribed with the High Capacity cDNA Reverse Transcription Kit, so expressed TCRB transcripts were sequenced. Deep immunoSEQ sequencing was performed on naive, central memory and regulatory T cell samples, with an average of roughly 4 million total reads per sample. Sorted cells were lysed in RLT buffer and RNA was extracted with DNase-treated RNeasy Micro or Mini kits, depending on cell number. Each cell subset was processed on its own to prevent cross-contamination, while patient and healthy donor samples were processed together. Using the immunoSEQ multiplex PCR, TCRB sequences were amplified from cDNA into 87-bp fragments spanning the CDR3 region. Sequencing of the amplicons was done on the Illumina HiSeq platform. In the source study's methods: Synthetic template baselines were used to correct PCR bias computationally, reads within Hamming distance 2 were collapsed together, and singletons that could not be merged were discarded. Reads were aligned against IMGT to assign V, D and J genes, CDR3 length and insertions or deletions at six rearrangement sites. Clonotype counts were normalized to sorted cell number within each subset before computing true diversity and Gini coefficients with the tcR R package. The overlap coefficient, calculated on TCRB nucleotide sequences, was used to measure repertoire sharing. As a proxy for the pre-selection repertoire, out-of-frame TCRB sequences from naive cells were analyzed. TCRdb's version of the immuneACCESS table is confined to in-frame rearrangements and falls short of the full clone set. An unresolved V gene accounts for under half of the shortfall where checked; the remainder is of unknown origin. The DNA was the basis for D and trimming; V, J and clone size are from that table. Within this sample are hundreds of thousands of clones, with roughly 16% of them counted one time only. The ten largest clones capture about 0.025% of the sample.

The germline V gene gives CDR1 as SGHAT and CDR2 as FQNNGV. V and J lose 1 base and 3 bases, and a span of 11 bases separates them. The CDR3, cysteine through phenylalanine, is 15 amino acids long. Only the CDR3 DNA is retained, 45 bases long and in frame from the first base. Paper-wide results and their limitations: Type 1 diabetes patients showed a moderate but significant shortening of TCRB CDR3 length in all four CD4+ subsets. Sequencing cDNA rather than genomic DNA could over-represent highly expressing activated cells, although activation and CD3 levels did not differ between groups. The naive, central memory and regulatory TCRB repertoires appeared to resemble one another more closely among patients than among healthy donors. Shorter templates might be favored by PCR, yet because patient and control samples were amplified and corrected together, any such skew would affect both groups equally. At VDJ recombination sites, patients with type 1 diabetes made fewer insertions and deleted more nucleotides, a pattern implying thymic rearrangement abnormalities. Because small numbers of individuals were included in the HLA sub-analyses, any influence of HLA type on TCRB rearrangement was left unresolved.

A single peripheral blood draw of about 116 mL on average was collected from each donor into heparinised tubes. Using a panel that included CD45RO, CCR7, CD25, CD127, CD95 and CD27, naive, central memory, regulatory and stem cell-like memory CD4+ T cells were sorted on a BD FACSAria II. Purity was above 95% for every sorted population. PBMCs were isolated immediately by Lymphoprep density gradient centrifugation and stained directly without culture. Samples were stained and sorted in pairs, with one healthy donor and one patient per experiment, so that batch effects were minimized. This clone was observed a handful of times. Which antigen it targets is not known. Base qualities are missing; no much larger clone stands one base away.

This clonotype originated in a woman in her late teens or twenties in good health. The material sequenced was naive CD4+ T cells from blood. Interpreted using the paper, the cell subset or site label stands for: true naive CD4+ T cells. This sequence uses TRBV11-2 and TRBJ2-3; the D gene cannot be resolved beyond TRBD1 or TRBD2, each matching 5 bases. The base sequence is TGTGCCAGCAGCTTAGTAGCGCAGGGTACAGATACGCAGTATTTT. Translated, this gives CASSLVAQGTDTQYF.